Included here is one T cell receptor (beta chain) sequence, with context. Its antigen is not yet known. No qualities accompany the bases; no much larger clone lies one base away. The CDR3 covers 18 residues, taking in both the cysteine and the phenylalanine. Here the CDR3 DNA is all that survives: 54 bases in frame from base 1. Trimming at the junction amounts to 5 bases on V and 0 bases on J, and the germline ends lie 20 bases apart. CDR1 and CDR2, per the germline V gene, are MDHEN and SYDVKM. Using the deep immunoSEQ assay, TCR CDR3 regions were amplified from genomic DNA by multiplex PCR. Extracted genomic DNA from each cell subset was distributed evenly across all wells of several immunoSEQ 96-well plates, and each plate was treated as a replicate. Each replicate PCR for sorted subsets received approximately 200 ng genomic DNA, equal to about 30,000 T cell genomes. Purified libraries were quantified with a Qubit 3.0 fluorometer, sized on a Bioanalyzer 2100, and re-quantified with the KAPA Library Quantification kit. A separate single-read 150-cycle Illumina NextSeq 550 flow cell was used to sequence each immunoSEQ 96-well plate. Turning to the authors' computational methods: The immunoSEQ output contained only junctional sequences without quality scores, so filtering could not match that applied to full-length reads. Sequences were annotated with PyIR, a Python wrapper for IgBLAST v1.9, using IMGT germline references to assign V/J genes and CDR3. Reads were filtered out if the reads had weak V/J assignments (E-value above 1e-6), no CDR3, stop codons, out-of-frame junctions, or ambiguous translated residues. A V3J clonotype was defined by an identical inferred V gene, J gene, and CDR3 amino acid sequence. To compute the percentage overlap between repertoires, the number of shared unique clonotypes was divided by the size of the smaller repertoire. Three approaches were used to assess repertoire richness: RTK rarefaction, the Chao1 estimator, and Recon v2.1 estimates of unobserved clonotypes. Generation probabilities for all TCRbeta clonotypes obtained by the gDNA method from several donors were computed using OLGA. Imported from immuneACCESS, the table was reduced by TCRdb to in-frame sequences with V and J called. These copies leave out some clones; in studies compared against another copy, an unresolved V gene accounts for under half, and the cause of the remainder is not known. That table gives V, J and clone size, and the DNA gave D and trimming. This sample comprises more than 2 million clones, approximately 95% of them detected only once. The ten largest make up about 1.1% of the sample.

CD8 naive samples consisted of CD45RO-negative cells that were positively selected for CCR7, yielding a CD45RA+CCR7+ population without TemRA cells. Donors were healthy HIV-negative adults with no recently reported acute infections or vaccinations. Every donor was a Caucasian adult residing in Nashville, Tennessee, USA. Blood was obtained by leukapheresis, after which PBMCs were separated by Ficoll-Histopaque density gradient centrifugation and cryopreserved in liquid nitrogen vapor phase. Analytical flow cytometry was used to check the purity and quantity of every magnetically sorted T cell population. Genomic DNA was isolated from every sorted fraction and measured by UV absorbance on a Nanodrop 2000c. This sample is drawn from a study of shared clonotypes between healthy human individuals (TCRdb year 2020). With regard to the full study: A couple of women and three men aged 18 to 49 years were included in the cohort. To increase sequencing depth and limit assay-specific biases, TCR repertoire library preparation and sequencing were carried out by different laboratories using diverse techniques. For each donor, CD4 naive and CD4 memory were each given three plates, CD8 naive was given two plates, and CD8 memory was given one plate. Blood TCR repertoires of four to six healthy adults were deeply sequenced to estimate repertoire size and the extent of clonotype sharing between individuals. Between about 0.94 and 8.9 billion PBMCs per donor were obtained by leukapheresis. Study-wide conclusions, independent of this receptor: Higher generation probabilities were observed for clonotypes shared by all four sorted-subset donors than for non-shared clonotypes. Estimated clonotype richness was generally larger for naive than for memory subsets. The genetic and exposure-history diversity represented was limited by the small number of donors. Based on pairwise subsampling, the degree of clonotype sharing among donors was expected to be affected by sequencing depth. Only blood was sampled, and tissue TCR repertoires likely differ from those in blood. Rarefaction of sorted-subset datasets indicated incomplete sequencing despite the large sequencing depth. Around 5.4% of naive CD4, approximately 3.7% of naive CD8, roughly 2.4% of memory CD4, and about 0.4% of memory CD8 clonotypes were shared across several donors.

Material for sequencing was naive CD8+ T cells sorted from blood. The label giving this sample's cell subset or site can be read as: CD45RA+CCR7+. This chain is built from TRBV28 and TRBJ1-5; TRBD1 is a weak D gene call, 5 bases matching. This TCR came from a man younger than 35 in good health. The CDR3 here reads CASSRDGLRIYSNQPQHF. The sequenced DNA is TGTGCCAGCAGTCGGGACGGTCTAAGAATTTATAGCAATCAGCCCCAGCATTTT. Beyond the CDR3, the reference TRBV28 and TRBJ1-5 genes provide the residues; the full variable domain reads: DVKVTQSSRYLVKRTGEKVFLECVQDMDHENMFWYRQDPGLGLRLIYFSYDVKMKEKGDIPEGYSVSREKKERFSLILESASTNQTSMYLCASSRDGLRIYSNQPQHFGDGTRLSIL.